Detailed here is one TCR beta chain. It lacks a known antigen. Nothing much larger sits one base from this clone, and base qualities are not available. Participants in the prospective study were enrolled through a virtual design, were aged roughly 18 to 100 years, and lived in approximately 25 United States geographic areas. In the prospective study, cohorts were assigned on the basis of participant-reported clinical history obtained from a screening survey and a study questionnaire. ImmuneRACE Cohort 3 recovered participants were defined by two consecutive negative NP/OP PCR tests, healthcare professional clearance, or symptom resolution. Mobile phlebotomists in the prospective study collected whole blood, serum and a nasopharyngeal or oropharyngeal swab from every participant. Participants in the prospective study had the option to provide additional blood draws and questionnaires over a roughly two-month period. Blood samples from the prospective study were shipped frozen or at room temperature prior to DNA extraction.

The data were taken from a study of blood T cell repertoires in COVID-19 (dated by TCRdb to 2018 to 2020). General notes on the study: The collaborator samples originated in the United States, Italy and Spain and spanned the acute and convalescent phases of COVID-19. The material from the prospective study consisted of cDNA or gDNA derived from T cells, B-cell-depleted T cells, or PBMCs. The repertoires were made available in a free public database intended to serve as a resource for research on the immune response to SARS-CoV-2. Sample metadata almost always included a de-identified subject ID, COVID-19 status, age in years and sex. Subjects who had been exposed to COVID-19, were actively infected with it, or had recovered from it provided the deeply sampled blood TCRbeta repertoires that made up the dataset. The samples were drawn from the first 160 participants of the ongoing ImmuneRACE study and from 1,254 subjects provided by 6 global collaborators. Where available, HLA class I and class II types were taken from metadata supplied by the sample provider and were not determined by assay-based typing.

Beyond this particular receptor, the publication reports: The quantity of clinical and demographic metadata differed by source and by participant and was supplied without curation.

The immunoSEQ Assay, a bias-controlled multiplex PCR, was used to amplify TCRbeta CDR3 regions from genomic DNA. On the authors' methods: The number of nucleated cells in each sample was estimated from the amplification of reference gene primers within the assay. To quantify the absolute abundance of each unique TCRbeta CDR3 rearrangement, sequence reads were collapsed and filtered. Productive Simpson clonality was computed per sample as the square root of Simpson's diversity index over productive rearrangements. TCRdb provides this immuneACCESS table in a form limited to in-frame rearrangements. Some clones are lacking; in checked studies, under half of them reflect an unresolved V gene, and why the rest are absent is not known. V and J calls and clone size are as listed in that table; D and trimming were resolved from the DNA. The sample contains 310,000 or so clones, roughly 87% of them found a single time. Approximately 9% of the sample lies in the top ten.

Inclusive of the bounding cysteine and phenylalanine, the CDR3 is 17 residues long. CDR3 DNA only is kept here, 51 bases in frame from base 1. Germline trimming amounts to 4 bases on V and 4 bases on J, with 14 as the count of junction bases outside the gene matches. CDR1 KGHSH and CDR2 LQKENI are derived from the germline V gene. The clonotype comes from a young woman who had recovered from COVID-19. Sequencing used PBMCs or T cells enriched from blood (not recorded which). This receptor chain uses TRBV18 and TRBJ2-7, and TRBD1 matches 9 of the central bases. CDR3 reads: CASSLSRDRVIGYEQYF. Here is the DNA: TGTGCCAGCTCACTGTCCCGGGACAGGGTGATCGGGTACGAGCAGTACTTC. The variable domain in full, with residues beyond the CDR3 obtained from the reference TRBV18 and TRBJ2-7 genes, is NAGVMQNPRHLVRRRGQEARLRCSPMKGHSHVYWYRQLPEEGLKFMVYLQKENIIDESGMPKERFSAEFPKEGPSILRIQQVVRGDSAAYFCASSLSRDRVIGYEQYFGPGTRLTVT.